These 21 T cell receptor beta chains share one sample of origin, sequenced in a study of blood T cell repertoires in COVID-19. TCRdb's copy holds only in-frame clones and misses some; the assay was immunoSEQ multiplex PCR. The table includes some 150,000 clones, over 75% detected once. Sequencing used peripheral blood. These receptors were taken from a man aged 55 to 70 with active or convalescent COVID-19.

The V call is TRBV4-3, the J call TRBJ2-1; D is possibly TRBD2 (5 bases). V lost 0 bases to trimming and J lost 1 base, with 13 bases between them. Germline V gene data show CDR1 as LGHNA and CDR2 as YSLEER. CDR3 size: 17 residues. The CDR3 bases are TGCGCCAGCAGCCAAGATATCGGGGATCTGTCCTACAATGAGCAGTTCTTC. It codes for CASSQDIGDLSYNEQFF.

This clone was counted once. The J gene is TRBJ2-5, the V gene TRBV19; 10 nucleotides match TRBD2. Germline lookup yields CDR1 LNHDA and CDR2 SQIVND (reference sequence). The CDR3 is 15 amino acids. V was pared by 4 bases and J by 0 bases, with 2 bases of the junction left unmatched. The CDR3 nucleotides are TGTGCCAGTAGTAAAGCGGGAGGGCACCAAGAGACCCAGTACTTC. It yields the protein CASSKAGGHQETQYF.

In this sample, this clone turned up once. The V and J genes are TRBV6-2 or TRBV6-3 and TRBJ2-1; D is ambiguous. Germline V gives CDR1 MNHEY, CDR2 SVGEGT. This CDR3 contains 16 residues. With 0 bases removed from V and 5 bases from J, the gap between germline ends came to 14 bases. The CDR3 DNA sequence: TGTGCCAGCAGTTACTCCGTACCGCGTGGGCACAATGAGCAGTTCTTC. Protein sequence: CASSYSVPRGHNEQFF.

A single count supports this clone. Other DNA sequences in the sample encode the same CDR3. The CDR3 spells CASSRTGSNQPQHF. CDR3 bases: TGTGCCAGTAGTCGGACAGGGAGCAATCAGCCCCAGCATTTT. The V and J genes are TRBV19 and TRBJ1-5, with 8 positions matching TRBD1. The germline V gene encodes CDR1 LNHDA and CDR2 SQIVND (reference sequence). The CDR3 extends over 14 amino acids. The V and J ends lost 5 bases and 1 base, in that order; junction bases with no gene match: 1.

This sequence joins TRBV12-3 or TRBV12-4 and TRBJ2-5; the D gene is possibly TRBD1 (5 bases). The CDR3 totals 12 residues. The V and J ends lost 5 bases and 7 bases respectively, with 11 bases between them. The CDR3 DNA follows: TGTGCCAGCAGTAGACAGAAAGGGACCCAGTACTTC. Translated, it gives CASSRQKGTQYF.

V usage is TRBV25-1 and J usage is TRBJ1-6; maybe TRBD1 (6 bases). Germline CDR1 MGHDK, CDR2 SYGVNS. The CDR3 is 14 residues long. V lost 7 bases and J lost 10, with 17 bases in between. Here the CDR3 DNA reads TGTGCCAGCACCCCCCTCGGGGGGCACTCACCCCTCCACTTT. This translates into CASTPLGGHSPLHF.

The chain is built from TRBV11-2 and TRBJ2-1; D is possibly TRBD2 (6 bases). Between the trimmed V and J ends, which lost 1 base and 2 bases, there was a span of 15 bases. The CDR3 contains 17 residues. The germline CDR1 and CDR2 sequences are SGHAT and FQNNGV. This CDR3 reads CASSLAGLLLTYNEQFF. The CDR3 coding sequence is TGTGCCAGCAGCTTAGCGGGACTTTTATTAACCTACAATGAGCAGTTCTTC.

This clone was seen only once. This rearrangement joins TRBV4-3 to TRBJ1-1; D not certain. Trimming stripped 3 bases from V and 0 bases from J, with 11 bases between. The V gene's germline CDR1 is LGHNA and CDR2 YSLEER. The length of the CDR3 is 15 residues. CDR3 bases: TGCGCCAGCAGCCATTCGGAGTTCATGAACACTGAAGCTTTCTTT. It encodes CASSHSEFMNTEAFF.

This sequence joins TRBV19 and TRBJ2-1, with 7 positions matching TRBD2. V lost 3 bases to trimming and J lost 14 bases; unmatched junction nucleotides: 7. The CDR3 covers 12 residues. The germline CDR1 and CDR2 sequences are LNHDA and SQIVND (reference sequence). The CDR3 spells CASSIQAGVEFF. CDR3 bases: TGTGCCAGTAGTATTCAGGCGGGAGTGGAGTTCTTC.

This chain joins TRBV5-1 and TRBJ2-1, with 10 bases identical to TRBD2. CDR1 and CDR2 from the germline V gene are SGHRS and YFSETQ. The CDR3 runs 16 residues. The J segment lost 6 bases and the V segment lost 4 bases, leaving 10 bases of the junction unmatched. The CDR3 reads CASSISGGPPGNEQFF. As DNA, the CDR3 is TGCGCCAGCAGCATTAGCGGGGGGCCACCTGGCAATGAGCAGTTCTTC.

Points on this clone: At the DNA level, this CDR3 is encoded by other sequences in the same sample as well. J is TRBJ1-1 and V is TRBV12-3 or TRBV12-4, with D possibly matching TRBD1 (6 bases). The CDR3 is 13 residues long. The germline V and J ends were trimmed by 6 bases and 5 bases, with 13 bases remaining between them. The CDR3 protein is CASSLQGRTEAFF. In nucleotides, the CDR3 is TGTGCCAGCAGCCTACAGGGAAGGACTGAAGCTTTCTTT.

The chain couples TRBV7-3 to TRBJ2-3; the match to TRBD1 covers 8 bases. The CDR3 runs 16 residues. V gave up 2 bases and J gave up 5 bases; unmatched junction bases: 9. CDR1 and CDR2 (germline): SGHTA, FQGTGA. Here the CDR3 DNA reads TGTGCCAGCAGCTTACGTCAGGGGGCCGCATTAGATACGCAGTATTTT. Translated, it gives CASSLRQGAALDTQYF.

This clone was detected only a few times. The chain employs TRBV12-3 or TRBV12-4 and TRBJ1-2; perhaps TRBD1 as D (6 bases). V was pared by 10 bases and J by 2 bases, with 11 bases between. The CDR3 runs to 12 residues. CDR3 protein: CATGTSNYGYTF. In nucleotides, the CDR3 is TGTGCCACCGGGACATCCAACTATGGCTACACCTTC.

This clone was seen only once. The J gene is TRBJ1-3, the V gene TRBV4-1; D is uncertain. The germline gives CDR1 MGHRA, CDR2 YSYEKL. The CDR3 runs 14 residues. Trimming cost V 0 bases and J 0 bases, with 3 bases left between them. The CDR3 is CASSQDHSGNTIYF. DNA of the CDR3: TGCGCCAGCAGCCAAGATCACTCTGGAAACACCATATATTTT.

The chain combines TRBV2 with TRBJ1-4, with no clear D. Deletions cut 7 bases from V and 4 bases from J, with 13 bases between. This CDR3 is built from 14 residues. The germline V gene encodes CDR1 SNHLY and CDR2 FYNNEI. CDR3 residues: CASTQRAGNEKLFF. The CDR3 bases are TGTGCCAGCACACAGAGAGCCGGTAATGAAAAACTGTTTTTT.

This clone was seen more than once but under ten times. The CDR3 spells CASYPGQGEQYF. The DNA for the CDR3 is TGTGCCAGCTACCCCGGACAGGGCGAGCAGTACTTC. The J gene is TRBJ2-7, the V gene TRBV28, with 8 positions matching TRBD1. The CDR3 totals 12 residues. The germline V gene has CDR1 MDHEN and CDR2 SYDVKM. V shed 8 bases and J 6 bases; nucleotides not matched to a gene: 6.

J is TRBJ2-1 and V is TRBV4-3; D call uncertain. The V end was cut by 1 base, the J end by 6 bases, with 19 bases between. The germline CDR1 and CDR2 sequences are LGHNA and YSLEER. The CDR3 runs 17 residues. CDR3 DNA: TGCGCCAGCAGCCAAGCTTTTGAAGCAGCGACGGCCAATGAGCAGTTCTTC. Residues: CASSQAFEAATANEQFF.

The chain combines TRBV12-3 or TRBV12-4 with TRBJ1-2, with TRBD1 as a possible D gene (5 bases). The V gene lost 5 bases and the J gene lost 2 bases, with 9 bases spanning the gap. This CDR3 region has 13 residues. Here the CDR3 reads CASSQTANYGYTF. The CDR3 region has the DNA TGTGCCAGCAGTCAGACAGCCAACTATGGCTACACCTTC.

V and J are TRBV5-1 and TRBJ2-7; 9 nucleotides line up with TRBD2. The CDR3 spans 17 residues. Germline V CDR1 and CDR2: SGHRS, YFSETQ. V lost 1 base, J lost 6 bases, and 14 bases stayed unmatched. CDR3 sequence: CASSLLDRASGIREQYF. The CDR3 DNA reads as TGCGCCAGCAGCTTGCTCGACCGGGCTAGCGGGATTCGCGAGCAGTACTTC.

The chain uses TRBV28 and TRBJ2-1; perhaps TRBD2 as D (5 bases). Germline-derived CDR1 and CDR2 are MDHEN and SYDVKM. V was shortened by 7 bases and J by 5 bases, with 21 bases between the two germline ends. The CDR3 covers 16 residues. This chain's CDR3 is CASTPPGMLKHNEQFF. In nucleotides, the CDR3 is TGTGCCAGCACCCCACCCGGGATGCTTAAACACAATGAGCAGTTCTTC.

A single count supports this clone. The rearrangement uses TRBV4-3 and TRBJ1-4; maybe TRBD1 (6 bases). The ends were cut back, 3 bases at V and 4 bases at J, with 15 bases in the middle. Germline V CDR1 and CDR2: LGHNA, YSLEER. The CDR3 loop spans 16 amino acids. The CDR3 DNA follows: TGCGCCAGCAGCCAGGGATACAGGGCCCTTAATGAAAAACTGTTTTTT. The encoded protein is CASSQGYRALNEKLFF.